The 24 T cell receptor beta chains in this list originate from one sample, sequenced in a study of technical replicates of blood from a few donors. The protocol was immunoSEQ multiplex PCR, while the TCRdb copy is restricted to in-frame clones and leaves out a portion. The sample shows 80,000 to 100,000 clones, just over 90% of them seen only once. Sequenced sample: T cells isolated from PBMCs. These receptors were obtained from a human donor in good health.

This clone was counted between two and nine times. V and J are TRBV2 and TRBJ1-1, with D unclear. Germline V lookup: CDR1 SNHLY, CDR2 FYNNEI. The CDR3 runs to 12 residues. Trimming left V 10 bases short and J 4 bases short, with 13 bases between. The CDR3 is CATVSGPTEAFF. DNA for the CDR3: TGTGCCACCGTTTCCGGTCCCACTGAAGCTTTCTTT.

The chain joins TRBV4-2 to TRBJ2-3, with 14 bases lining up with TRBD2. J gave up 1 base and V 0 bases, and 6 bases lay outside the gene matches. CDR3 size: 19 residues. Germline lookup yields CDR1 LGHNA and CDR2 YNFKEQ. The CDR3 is CASSQDRSGLAGGTDTQYF. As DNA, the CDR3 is TGTGCCAGCAGCCAAGATCGGTCGGGACTAGCGGGAGGCACAGATACGCAGTATTTT.

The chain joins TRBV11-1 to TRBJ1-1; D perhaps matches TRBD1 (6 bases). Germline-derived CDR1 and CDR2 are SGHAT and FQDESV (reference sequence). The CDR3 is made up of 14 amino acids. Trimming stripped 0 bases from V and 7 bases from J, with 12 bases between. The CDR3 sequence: CASSLASTGLEAFF. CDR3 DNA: TGTGCCAGCAGCTTAGCGAGTACAGGGCTTGAAGCTTTCTTT. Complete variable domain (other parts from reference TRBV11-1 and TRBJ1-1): EAEVAQSPRYKITEKSQAVAFWCDPISGHATLYWYRQILGQGPELLVQFQDESVVDDSQLPKDRFSAERLKGVDSTLKIQPAELGDSAMYLCASSLASTGLEAFFGQGTRLTVV.

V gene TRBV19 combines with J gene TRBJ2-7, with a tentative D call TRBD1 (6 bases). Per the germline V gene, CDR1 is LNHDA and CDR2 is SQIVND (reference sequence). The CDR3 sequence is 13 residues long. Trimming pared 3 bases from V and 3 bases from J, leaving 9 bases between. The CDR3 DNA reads TGTGCCAGTAGTATCGGACAGAACTACGAGCAGTACTTC. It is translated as CASSIGQNYEQYF.

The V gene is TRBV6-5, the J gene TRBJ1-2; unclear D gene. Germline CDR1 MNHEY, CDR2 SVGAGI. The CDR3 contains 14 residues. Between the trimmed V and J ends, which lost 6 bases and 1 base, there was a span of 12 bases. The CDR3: CASSSGRGNYGYTF. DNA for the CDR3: TGTGCCAGCAGCTCCGGACGGGGTAACTATGGCTACACCTTC.

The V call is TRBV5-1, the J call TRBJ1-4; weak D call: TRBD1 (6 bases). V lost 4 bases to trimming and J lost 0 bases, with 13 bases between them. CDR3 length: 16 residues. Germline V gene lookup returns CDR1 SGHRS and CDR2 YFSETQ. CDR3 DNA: TGCGCCAGCAGCGTGACAGGACCCGCAACTAATGAAAAACTGTTTTTT. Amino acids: CASSVTGPATNEKLFF.

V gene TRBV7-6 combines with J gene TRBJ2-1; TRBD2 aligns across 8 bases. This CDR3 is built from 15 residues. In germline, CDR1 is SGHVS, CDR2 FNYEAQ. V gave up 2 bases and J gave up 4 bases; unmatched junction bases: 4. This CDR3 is CASSLSAGAYNEQFF. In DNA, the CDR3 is TGTGCCAGCAGCTTATCAGCGGGGGCTTACAATGAGCAGTTCTTC.

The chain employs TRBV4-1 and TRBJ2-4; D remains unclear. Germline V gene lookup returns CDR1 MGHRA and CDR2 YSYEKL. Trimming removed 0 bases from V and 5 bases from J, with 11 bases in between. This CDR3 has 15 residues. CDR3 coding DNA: TGCGCCAGCAGCCAAGAAATGGCTTTTGAAAACATTCAGTACTTC. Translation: CASSQEMAFENIQYF.

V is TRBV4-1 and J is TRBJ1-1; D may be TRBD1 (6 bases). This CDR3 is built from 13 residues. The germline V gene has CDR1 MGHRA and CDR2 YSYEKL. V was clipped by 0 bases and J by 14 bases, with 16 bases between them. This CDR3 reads CASSQELFQGRFF. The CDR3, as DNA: TGCGCCAGCAGCCAAGAGTTGTTCCAGGGGCGATTCTTT.

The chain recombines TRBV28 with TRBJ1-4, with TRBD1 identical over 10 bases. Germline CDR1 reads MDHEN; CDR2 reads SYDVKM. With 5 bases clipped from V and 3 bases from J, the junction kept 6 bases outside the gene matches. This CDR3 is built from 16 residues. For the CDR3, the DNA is TGTGCCAGCAGTCTCGGGACAGGGGTGTCTAATGAAAAACTGTTTTTT. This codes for CASSLGTGVSNEKLFF.

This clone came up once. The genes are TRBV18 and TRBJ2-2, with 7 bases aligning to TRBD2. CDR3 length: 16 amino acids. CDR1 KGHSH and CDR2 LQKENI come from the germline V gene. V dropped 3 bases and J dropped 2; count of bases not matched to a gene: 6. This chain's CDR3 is CASSPRAGFNTGELFF. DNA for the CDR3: TGTGCCAGCTCACCCCGAGCGGGATTCAACACCGGGGAGCTGTTTTTT.

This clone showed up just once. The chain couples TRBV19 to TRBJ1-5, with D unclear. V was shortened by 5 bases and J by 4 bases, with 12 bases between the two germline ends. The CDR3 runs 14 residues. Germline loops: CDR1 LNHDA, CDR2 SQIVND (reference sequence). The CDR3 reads CASSGLGVNQPQHF. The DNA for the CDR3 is TGTGCCAGTAGTGGACTCGGCGTGAATCAGCCCCAGCATTTT.

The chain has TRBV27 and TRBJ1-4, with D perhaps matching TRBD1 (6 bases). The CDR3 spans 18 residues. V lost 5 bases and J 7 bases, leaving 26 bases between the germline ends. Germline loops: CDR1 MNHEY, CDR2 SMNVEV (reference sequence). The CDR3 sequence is CASSPTTGFGALTEKLFF. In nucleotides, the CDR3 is TGTGCCAGCAGTCCCACCACAGGGTTCGGGGCTTTAACTGAAAAACTGTTTTTT.

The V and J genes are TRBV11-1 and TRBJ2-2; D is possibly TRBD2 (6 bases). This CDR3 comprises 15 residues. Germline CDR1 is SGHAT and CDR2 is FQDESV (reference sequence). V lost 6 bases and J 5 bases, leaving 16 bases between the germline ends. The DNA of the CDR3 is TGTGCCAGCAGGCGGGATTACCCCGGTACCGGGGAGCTGTTTTTT. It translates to CASRRDYPGTGELFF.

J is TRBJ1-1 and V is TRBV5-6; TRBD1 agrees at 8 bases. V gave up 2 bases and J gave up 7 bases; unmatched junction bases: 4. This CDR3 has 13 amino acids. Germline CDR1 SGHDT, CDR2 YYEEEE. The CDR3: CASSFQGASEAFF. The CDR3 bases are TGTGCCAGCAGCTTCCAGGGGGCAAGTGAAGCTTTCTTT.

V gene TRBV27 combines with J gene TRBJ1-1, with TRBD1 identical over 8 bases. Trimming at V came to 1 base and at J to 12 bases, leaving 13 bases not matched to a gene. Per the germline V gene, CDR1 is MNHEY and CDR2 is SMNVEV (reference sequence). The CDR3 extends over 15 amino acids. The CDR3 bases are TGTGCCAGCAGTTTATTTAACGCAGGGGGCACGGAATCTTTCTTT. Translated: CASSLFNAGGTESFF.

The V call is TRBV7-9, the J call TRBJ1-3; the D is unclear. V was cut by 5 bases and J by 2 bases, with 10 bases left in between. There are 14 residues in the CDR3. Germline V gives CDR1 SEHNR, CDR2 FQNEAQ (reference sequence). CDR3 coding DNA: TGTGCCAGCAGCCCCGGGATCGCTGGAAACACCATATATTTT. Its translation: CASSPGIAGNTIYF.

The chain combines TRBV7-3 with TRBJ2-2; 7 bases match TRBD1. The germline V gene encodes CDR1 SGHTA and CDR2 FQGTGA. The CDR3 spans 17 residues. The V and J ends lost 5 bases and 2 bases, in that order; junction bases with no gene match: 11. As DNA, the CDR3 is TGTGCCAGCAGCCCCAGGGGGAGTGGGCTTAACACCGGGGAGCTGTTTTTT. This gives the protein CASSPRGSGLNTGELFF.

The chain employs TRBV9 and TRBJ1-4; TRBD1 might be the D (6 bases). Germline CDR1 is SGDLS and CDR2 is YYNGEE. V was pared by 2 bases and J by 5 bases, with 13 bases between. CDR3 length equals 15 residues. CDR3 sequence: CASSVGAGLNEKLFF. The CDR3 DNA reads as TGTGCCAGCAGCGTGGGGGCAGGGTTAAATGAAAAACTGTTTTTT.

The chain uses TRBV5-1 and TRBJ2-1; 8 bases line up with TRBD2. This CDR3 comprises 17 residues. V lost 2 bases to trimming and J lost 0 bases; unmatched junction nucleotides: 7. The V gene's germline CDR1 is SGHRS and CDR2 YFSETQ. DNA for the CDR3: TGCGCCAGCAGCTTTGATAGCGGGGTCAGCTCCTACAATGAGCAGTTCTTC. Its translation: CASSFDSGVSSYNEQFF.

The DNA of the CDR3 is TGTGCCAGCAGACCCACAGGGCTATCTGGCTACACCTTC. Translating gives CASRPTGLSGYTF. The chain links TRBV7-2 to TRBJ1-2, with D possibly being TRBD1 (6 bases). CDR1 SGHTA and CDR2 FQGNSA come from the germline V gene. CDR3 length: 13 amino acids. V dropped 6 bases and J dropped 7 bases, with 15 bases sitting between them. The full variable domain, completed using reference TRBV7-2 and TRBJ1-2, is GAGVSQSPSNKVTEKGKDVELRCDPISGHTALYWYRQSLGQGLEFLIYFQGNSAPDKSGLPSDRFSAERTGGSVSTLTIQRTQQEDSAVYLCASRPTGLSGYTFGSGTRLTVV.

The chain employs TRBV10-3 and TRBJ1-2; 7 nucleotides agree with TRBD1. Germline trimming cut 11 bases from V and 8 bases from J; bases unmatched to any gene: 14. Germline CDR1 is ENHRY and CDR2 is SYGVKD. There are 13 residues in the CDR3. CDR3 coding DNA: TGTGCCGCCAATCCCGACAGGGTAGGCGGCTACACCTTC. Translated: CAANPDRVGGYTF.

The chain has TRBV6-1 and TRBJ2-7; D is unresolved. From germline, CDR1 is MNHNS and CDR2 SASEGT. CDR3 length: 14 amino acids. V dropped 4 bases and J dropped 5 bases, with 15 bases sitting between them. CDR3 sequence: CASSALFSSDEQYF. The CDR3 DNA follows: TGTGCCAGCAGTGCCCTCTTTTCCTCTGACGAGCAGTACTTC.

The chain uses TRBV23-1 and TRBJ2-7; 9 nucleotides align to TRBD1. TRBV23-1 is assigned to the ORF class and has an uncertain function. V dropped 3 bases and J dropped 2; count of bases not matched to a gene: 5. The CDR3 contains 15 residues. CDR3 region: CASSHGTGPAYEQYF. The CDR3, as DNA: TGCGCCAGCAGTCACGGGACAGGGCCCGCCTACGAGCAGTACTTC.